This is a list of T cell receptor beta chains from one sample in a study of graft-versus-host responses after intestinal transplantation. Their specific antigens are unknown. Here immunoSEQ multiplex PCR was the method, and the copy in TCRdb shows in-frame clones only, minus some. The table has about 26,000 clones, about 81% seen once; the top ten hold roughly 0.7%. This specimen consisted of unstimulated CD4+ T cells sorted from spleen or lymph node cells, obtained before intestinal transplant. The origin of the receptors is a human donor who received an intestinal transplant. The CDR3 runs from the conserved cysteine through the conserved F or W. The D gene is left open where the match is weak. Some rows have no size entry. The others give once, few or many, or a class for an expanded clone.

D gene | clone size | J gene | V gene | CDR3 DNA | CDR3 protein
NA | few | TRBJ1-3 | TRBV6-1 | TGTGCCAGCAGTGTACAGGCCTTCTCTGGAAACACCATATATTTT | CASSVQAFSGNTIYF
NA | NA | TRBJ2-5 | TRBV6-1 | TGTGCCAGCAGTGAAAGTGGGGCCCAGTACTTC | CASSESGAQYF
TRBD2 | NA | TRBJ2-1 | TRBV5-1 | TGCGCCAGCAGCTTACTTACTAGCGGGGGGCCCCCACCTTACAATGAGCAGTTCTTC | CASSLLTSGGPPPYNEQFF
TRBD2 | NA | TRBJ2-3 | TRBV5-4 | TGTGCCAGCAGCGTGGGACTAGCGAGTAGCACAGATACGCAGTATTTT | CASSVGLASSTDTQYF
TRBD2 | NA | TRBJ2-7 | TRBV7-3 | TGTGCCAGCAGCTCGCCACCGGGACTAGCGGCATCTCCCGGGGTGTACGAGCAGTACTTC | CASSSPPGLAASPGVYEQYF
NA | NA | TRBJ2-7 | TRBV6-1 | TGTGCCAGCACCGAGACCTCTGATACCTACGAGCAGTACTTC | CASTETSDTYEQYF
NA | NA | TRBJ1-2 | TRBV6-5 | TGTGCCAGCAGTGACGGTTTAGTGGATGGCTACACCTTC | CASSDGLVDGYTF
NA | few | TRBJ2-2 | TRBV28 | TGTGCCAGCAGCAAATCGAGGGCATGGAACACCGGGGAGCTGTTTTTT | CASSKSRAWNTGELFF
TRBD1 | few | TRBJ1-3 | TRBV7-9 | TGTGCCAGCAGCCCCGGACAGGGTAGAAACACCATATATTTT | CASSPGQGRNTIYF
NA | NA | TRBJ1-4 | TRBV18 | TGTGCCAGCTCACCAGGGGGGAGAAATGAAAAACTGTTTTTT | CASSPGGRNEKLFF
NA | NA | TRBJ2-1 | TRBV19 | TGTGCCAGTAGTATTAAGGGCGCGTACAATGAGCAGTTCTTC | CASSIKGAYNEQFF
TRBD1 | NA | TRBJ1-2 | TRBV6-1 | TGTGCCAGCAGGATGGGACAGGCGATCTATGGCTACACCTTC | CASRMGQAIYGYTF
NA | NA | TRBJ1-1 | TRBV27 | TGTGCCAGCAGGGCCGGGGCCAGGACTGAAGCTTTCTTT | CASRAGARTEAFF